Sequencing of this T cell receptor beta chain was carried out in a study of blood T cell repertoires in COVID-19. Study overall: Sources were T cells, B-cell-depleted T cells, or PBMCs; the material itself was cDNA or gDNA.

Study processing details: Nucleated cell number was recorded as an estimate derived from reference gene primer amplification. Some clones are missing from TCRdb's copy, which holds only in-frame ones; the method was immunoSEQ multiplex PCR. V and J calls plus clone size are reproduced from that table; the DNA served to infer D and trimming. The data hold 300,000 to 400,000 clones, with around nine tenths observed a single time. With 2 bases removed from V and 4 bases from J, the gap between germline ends came to 6 bases. The CDR3 runs to 12 residues. CDR1 and CDR2 (germline): KGHSH, LQKENI. Recruitment covered fewer than 25 US areas and drew participants whose ages spanned roughly 18 to 90 years. A note on this clone: Other DNA variants within this sample encode the same CDR3.

The sequencing input was PBMCs or T cells enriched from blood (not recorded which). This clonotype was obtained from a young woman with acute COVID-19. The chain uses TRBV18 and TRBJ2-7; D possibly corresponds to TRBD2 (6 bases). The CDR3 region has the DNA TGTGCCAGCTCACCAGGGGGGTACGAGCAGTACTTC. Its protein product is CASSPGGYEQYF.